This T cell receptor beta chain came from a study of control samples from healthy donors and cancer patients. The CDR3 is 14 residues long. V was shortened by 1 base and J by 5 bases, with 12 bases between the two germline ends. CDR1 is LNHNV, CDR2 YYDKDF, per germline (reference sequence). The assay was immunoSEQ multiplex PCR, and TCRdb's table has in-frame clones only and misses some. The table includes around 140,000 clones, around 94% detected once. The rearrangement uses TRBV15 and TRBJ2-7, with D possibly called TRBD1 or TRBD2 (5 bases each). Sequencing used blood. The source of this sequence is a man aged 40-55 years in good health. This CDR3 is CATSRGREGDEQYF. CDR3 DNA: TGTGCCACCAGCAGAGGTCGGGAAGGGGACGAGCAGTACTTC. The variable domain in full, completed from reference TRBV15 and TRBJ2-7, reads DAMVIQNPRYQVTQFGKPVTLSCSQTLNHNVMYWYQQKSSQAPKLLFHYYDKDFNNEADTPDNFQSRRPNTSFCFLDIRSPGLGDTAMYLCATSRGREGDEQYFGPGTRLTVT.